Shown below are 8 T cell receptor beta chains from a single sample sequenced in a study of CD8 T cells in Susac syndrome (dated by TCRdb to 2018 to 2020). The method was the immunoSEQ multiplex PCR assay. RNA was extracted using the RNeasy kit, and about 0.45 to 1 microgram was reverse transcribed with random hexamers. TCRdb trimmed public reads at Q25 via fastp, called clones via MiXCR and kept in-frame beta chains. Identical CDR3 proteins give one entry, which carries the most common genes and DNA. The sample table lists approximately 75,000 distinct CDR3 sequences, 95% of them with a count of one. The top ten hold about 0.26% of the sample. Sequencing was carried out using CD8+ T cells from PBMCs. The receptor set was obtained from a human donor in good health.

The chain employs TRBV7-9 and TRBJ1-2; D ambiguous. V was cut by 5 bases and J by 4 bases, with 17 bases left in between. There are 15 residues in the CDR3. Germline V gene sequence: CDR1 SEHNR, CDR2 FQNEAQ (reference sequence). CDR3 in DNA: TGTGCCAGCAGCCTTTCATGGAAAGGGTCCTATGGCTACACCTTC. It yields the protein CASSLSWKGSYGYTF.

This clonotype was seen only a few times. This rearrangement joins TRBV5-1 to TRBJ2-5; a weak D match, TRBD1 (5 bases). Per germline, CDR1 SGHRS and CDR2 YFSETQ. V lost 3 bases to trimming and J lost 5 bases, with 20 bases between them. The CDR3 has 16 residues. DNA of the CDR3: TGCGCCAGCAGCTCCGCACGACAGCACCCTGGGGAGACCCAGTACTTC. Encoded protein: CASSSARQHPGETQYF.

The rearrangement joins TRBV6-5 to TRBJ2-7; D is unresolved. The CDR3 is made up of 15 amino acids. Trimming left V 0 bases short and J 5 bases short, with 14 bases between. The germline gives CDR1 MNHEY, CDR2 SVGAGI. CDR3 DNA sequence: TGTGCCAGCAGTTACTCGTCCTGGGGTGATGACGAGCAGTACTTC. It specifies CASSYSSWGDDEQYF.

The rearrangement links TRBV12-3 or TRBV12-4 to TRBJ1-5; 7 nucleotides line up with TRBD1. The CDR3 totals 15 residues. J lost 2 bases, V lost 6 bases, and 7 bases had no gene match. CDR3 coding DNA: TGTGCCAGCAGCCCGACAGGGCCTGGCAATCAGCCCCAGCATTTT. Residues: CASSPTGPGNQPQHF.

In its sample, this clonotype was seen a few times. The V call is TRBV9, the J call TRBJ2-7; TRBD2 agrees at 10 bases. J gave up 1 base and V 3 bases, and 4 bases lay outside the gene matches. This CDR3 is 15 amino acids long. The germline CDR1 and CDR2 sequences are SGDLS and YYNGEE. The CDR3 sequence is CASSAGTSASYEQYF. The CDR3 region has the DNA TGTGCCAGCAGCGCCGGGACTAGCGCTTCCTACGAGCAGTACTTC.

The chain combines TRBV9 with TRBJ1-2, with D unclear. The V and J ends lost 4 bases and 1 base respectively, with 11 bases between them. The V gene's germline CDR1 is SGDLS and CDR2 YYNGEE. The CDR3 totals 14 residues. The CDR3 DNA follows: TGTGCCAGCAGCCCACCCTTTGATAACTATGGCTACACCTTC. Its protein is CASSPPFDNYGYTF.

The chain couples TRBV28 to TRBJ1-1; no clear D gene. The length of the CDR3 is 13 residues. Trimming took 4 bases from V and 4 from J, leaving 10 bases between them. The germline gives CDR1 MDHEN, CDR2 SYDVKM. CDR3 loop: CASSSPRSTEAFF. For the CDR3, the DNA is TGTGCCAGCAGTTCCCCCCGGTCCACTGAAGCTTTCTTT.

This clonotype appeared once. The chain is built from TRBV29-1 and TRBJ1-1; possibly TRBD1 for D (5 bases). The CDR3 spans 12 residues. The ends were cut back, 0 bases at V and 8 bases at J, with 10 bases in the middle. CDR1 is SQVTM and CDR2 is ANQGSEA in the germline V gene. CDR3 sequence reads: CSVEDRGAEAFF. CDR3 DNA sequence: TGCAGCGTTGAAGATCGCGGGGCAGAAGCTTTCTTT.